This note documents a single TCR beta chain sequence. Those enrolled in Seattle joined during active infection and were followed longitudinally afterward. This specimen comes from a study of blood T cell repertoires in COVID-19. Study-level background: Material from acute and convalescent COVID-19 was sourced from the United States, Italy and Spain.

Produced via immunoSEQ multiplex PCR; TCRdb's table is partial and in-frame only. This table holds about 230,000 clones, 86% found once. V was trimmed by 5 bases and J by 3 bases, leaving 10 bases between them. The germline CDR1 and CDR2 sequences are SNHLY and FYNNEI. The CDR3 is 13 amino acids. Source material: peripheral blood. The source of this sequence is a man in his fifties with COVID-19, enrolled during active disease. The chain joins TRBV2 to TRBJ2-5, with a weak D call TRBD1 (6 bases). The CDR3 DNA reads TGTGCCAGCAGTATTGGACAGAAAGAGACCCAGTACTTC. Protein: CASSIGQKETQYF. Drawing the rest from reference TRBV2 and TRBJ2-5, the complete variable domain is EPEVTQTPSHQVTQMGQEVILRCVPISNHLYFYWYRQILGQKVEFLVSFYNNEISEKSEIFDDQFSVERPDGSNFTLKIRSTKLEDSAMYFCASSIGQKETQYFGPGTRLLVL.